In its sample, the clone carrying this T cell receptor (beta chain) was seen a few times. Arm-PCR of CDR3 regions with iRepertoire HTBI primers generated TCR beta libraries. TCRdb itself ran the multiplex PCR reads through MiXCR, one entry per CDR3 protein. This table holds roughly 430,000 distinct CDR3 sequences, 16% found once. This entry is derived from a study of regulatory T cells in long-lasting Graves disease. The time point: newly diagnosed GD, antithyroid drugs for less than 3 months. Following extraction of RNA from PBMCs, that RNA was used to make the TCR library. The germline CDR1 and CDR2 sequences are SEHNR and FQNEAQ (reference sequence). The CDR3 is 13 residues long. The ends were cut back, 6 bases at V and 2 bases at J, with 11 bases in the middle. This same sample was also taken into another study, of T cells in Graves' hyperthyroidism and ophthalmopathy.

The rearrangement links TRBV7-9 to TRBJ2-7; D might be TRBD1 or TRBD2, each matching 6 bases. Sequencing was performed on peripheral blood mononuclear cells (PBMCs), taken at new diagnosis, from a patient treated with antithyroid drugs. The sequence derives from a woman aged 25 to 39 with Graves disease. CDR3 bases: TGTGCCAGCAGATCGAGGGGGGCCTACGAGCAGTACTTC. It translates to CASRSRGAYEQYF.